This T cell receptor (beta chain) was recorded in a study of blood T cells in healthy people across ages. Trimming took off 3 bases at V and 4 bases at J, with 17 bases between the two ends. The germline CDR1 and CDR2 sequences are SGHTA and FQGNSA. This CDR3 has 16 residues. Together with a sample-barcoded 5' primer, a J-beta primer mix was included in a second PCR lasting about 6 to 11 cycles. The template-switch adaptor was a 5' adaptor with 12 random nucleotides. It tagged each cDNA molecule. TCRdb ran MiXCR on the 5' RACE reads and lists one entry per CDR3 protein. The sample shows some 930,000 distinct CDR3 sequences, 25% to 30% of them seen only once. This sample was also put to use in a study of T cells of mothers and their children. This second study says: Donation involved a few healthy Caucasian mothers and the six children that they had.

The sample consisted of blood. This receptor was taken from a woman in her 40s in good health. The rearrangement links TRBV7-2 to TRBJ2-3, with D hard to call. CDR3: CASSLDLFPAADTQYF. CDR3 nucleotides: TGTGCCAGCAGCTTGGATCTCTTCCCCGCAGCAGATACGCAGTATTTT.